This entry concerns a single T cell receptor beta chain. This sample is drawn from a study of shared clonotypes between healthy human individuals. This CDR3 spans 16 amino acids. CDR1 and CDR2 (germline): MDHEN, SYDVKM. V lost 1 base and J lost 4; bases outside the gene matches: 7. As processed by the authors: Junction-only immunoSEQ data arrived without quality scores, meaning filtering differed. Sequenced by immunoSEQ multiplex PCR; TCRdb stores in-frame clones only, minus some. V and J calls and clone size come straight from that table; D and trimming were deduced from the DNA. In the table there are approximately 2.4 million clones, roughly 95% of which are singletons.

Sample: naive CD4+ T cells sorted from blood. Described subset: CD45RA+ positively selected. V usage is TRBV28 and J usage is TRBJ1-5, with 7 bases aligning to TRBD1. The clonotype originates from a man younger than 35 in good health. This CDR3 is CASSLFGQAGNQPQHF. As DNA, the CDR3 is TGTGCCAGCAGTTTATTCGGACAGGCTGGGAATCAGCCCCAGCATTTT.